Listed below are T cell receptor beta chains from one sample, sequenced in a study of T cells after yellow fever vaccination. TCRdb reprocessed the 5' RACE reads with MiXCR, giving one entry per CDR3 protein. Of about 340,000 distinct CDR3 sequences listed, around 4.1% are singletons. Sample: PBMCs, taken 5 days after the yellow fever booster vaccination. These receptors came from a young man who received the YFV17D yellow fever vaccine. Both conserved end residues are part of each CDR3. D genes are given only for firm matches. The size of a clone is reported for some rows only, either as once, few or many, or as a class for expanded clones.

j_gene: TRBJ2-1
v_gene: TRBV6-5
abundance: many
d_gene: NA
CDR3aa: CASSYWQGTNEQFF
CDR3nt: TGTGCCAGCAGTTATTGGCAGGGAACCAATGAGCAGTTCTTC

j_gene: TRBJ1-2
v_gene: TRBV4-1
abundance: NA
d_gene: NA
CDR3aa: CASSQSENYGYTF
CDR3nt: TGCGCCAGCAGCCAATCAGAAAACTATGGCTACACCTTC

j_gene: TRBJ2-5
v_gene: TRBV5-4
abundance: many
d_gene: NA
CDR3aa: CASSPAGQETQYF
CDR3nt: TGTGCCAGCAGTCCCGCAGGCCAAGAGACCCAGTACTTC

j_gene: TRBJ1-1
v_gene: TRBV6-5
abundance: many
d_gene: NA
CDR3aa: CASSYGGLNTEAFF
CDR3nt: TGTGCCAGCAGTTACGGGGGACTGAACACTGAAGCTTTCTTT

j_gene: TRBJ1-1
v_gene: TRBV6-6
abundance: few
d_gene: NA
CDR3aa: CASRADTRDTEAFF
CDR3nt: TGTGCCAGCAGGGCGGACACGAGGGATACTGAAGCTTTCTTT

j_gene: TRBJ2-5
v_gene: TRBV5-1
abundance: many
d_gene: NA
CDR3aa: CASSLAGTLQETQYF
CDR3nt: TGCGCCAGCAGCTTGGCCGGGACACTTCAAGAGACCCAGTACTTC

j_gene: TRBJ1-1
v_gene: TRBV6-2/TRBV6-3
abundance: many
d_gene: NA
CDR3aa: CASSYWTEAFF
CDR3nt: TGTGCCAGCAGTTACTGGACGGAAGCTTTCTTT

j_gene: TRBJ1-5
v_gene: TRBV20-1
abundance: NA
d_gene: NA
CDR3aa: CSAVEGPQPQHF
CDR3nt: TGCAGTGCTGTGGAGGGCCCTCAGCCCCAGCATTTT

j_gene: TRBJ2-2
v_gene: TRBV29-1
abundance: few
d_gene: NA
CDR3aa: CSVGVSSGELFF
CDR3nt: TGCAGCGTTGGAGTTAGTTCCGGGGAGCTGTTTTTT

j_gene: TRBJ1-6
v_gene: TRBV7-2
abundance: many
d_gene: TRBD1
CDR3aa: CASSLPTGGRSPLHF
CDR3nt: TGTGCCAGCAGCTTGCCGACAGGGGGACGATCACCCCTCCACTTT

j_gene: TRBJ2-5
v_gene: TRBV18
abundance: many
d_gene: NA
CDR3aa: CASSASTRAQETQYF
CDR3nt: TGTGCCAGCTCAGCCTCGACTAGAGCGCAAGAGACCCAGTACTTC

j_gene: TRBJ1-5
v_gene: TRBV20-1
abundance: many
d_gene: NA
CDR3aa: CSATGRSNQPQHF
CDR3nt: TGCAGTGCTACCGGGAGATCTAATCAGCCCCAGCATTTT

j_gene: TRBJ2-3
v_gene: TRBV6-2/TRBV6-3
abundance: few
d_gene: TRBD2
CDR3aa: CASRREGHTDTQYF
CDR3nt: TGTGCCAGCAGAAGGGAGGGGCACACAGATACGCAGTATTTT

j_gene: TRBJ2-7
v_gene: TRBV5-1
abundance: NA
d_gene: NA
CDR3aa: CASSLRQNYEQYF
CDR3nt: TGCGCCAGCAGCTTGAGACAGAACTACGAGCAGTACTTC

j_gene: TRBJ1-2
v_gene: TRBV10-2
abundance: many
d_gene: NA
CDR3aa: CASSENRDYGYTF
CDR3nt: TGCGCCAGCAGTGAAAACAGGGACTATGGCTACACCTTC

j_gene: TRBJ2-3
v_gene: TRBV9
abundance: few
d_gene: NA
CDR3aa: CASSVETETDTQYF
CDR3nt: TGTGCCAGCAGCGTAGAGACAGAGACAGATACGCAGTATTTT

j_gene: TRBJ2-3
v_gene: TRBV6-5
abundance: NA
d_gene: NA
CDR3aa: CASSYWPLKGGLQDTQYF
CDR3nt: TGTGCCAGCAGTTATTGGCCCCTAAAAGGCGGCCTCCAGGATACGCAGTATTTT